This T cell receptor (beta chain) was sequenced for a study of human T cells and chemical hapten exposure. The wider study: Largely, small differences in pooled library volume made per-sample TCR yields vary.

The library put unique molecular identifiers onto individual cDNA molecules. Per the original data handling: Counts of TCRs in each sample centred on a median of 95,638 and extended from approximately 25,000 to 650,000. Via MiXCR, TCRdb re-called the RACE reads, giving one row per CDR3 protein. The V and J calls reflect TCRdb's pipeline rather than the authors' work. Of roughly 100,000 distinct CDR3 sequences in the sample, about 8.6% were seen once. This clonotype was detected a few times. Antigen unknown. The time point denotes: healthy volunteer bleed at 2 weeks. Total RNA was isolated from whole blood that had not been fractionated. Study results and caveats: With regard to DPC sensitization, TCRs above 1 in 1000 frequency did not change.

Trimming removed 5 bases at V and 2 bases at J, with 3 bases between. The CDR3 spans 12 residues. Germline loops: CDR1 MRHNA, CDR2 SNTAGT. Specimen: whole blood. The V call is TRBV6-4, the J call TRBJ2-2; D not certain. This TCR derives from a female donor in good health. Some clones in this sample may be carry-over from other donors' samples. CDR3 loop: CASSNNTGELFF. DNA of the CDR3: TGTGCCAGCAGTAACAACACCGGGGAGCTGTTTTTT.